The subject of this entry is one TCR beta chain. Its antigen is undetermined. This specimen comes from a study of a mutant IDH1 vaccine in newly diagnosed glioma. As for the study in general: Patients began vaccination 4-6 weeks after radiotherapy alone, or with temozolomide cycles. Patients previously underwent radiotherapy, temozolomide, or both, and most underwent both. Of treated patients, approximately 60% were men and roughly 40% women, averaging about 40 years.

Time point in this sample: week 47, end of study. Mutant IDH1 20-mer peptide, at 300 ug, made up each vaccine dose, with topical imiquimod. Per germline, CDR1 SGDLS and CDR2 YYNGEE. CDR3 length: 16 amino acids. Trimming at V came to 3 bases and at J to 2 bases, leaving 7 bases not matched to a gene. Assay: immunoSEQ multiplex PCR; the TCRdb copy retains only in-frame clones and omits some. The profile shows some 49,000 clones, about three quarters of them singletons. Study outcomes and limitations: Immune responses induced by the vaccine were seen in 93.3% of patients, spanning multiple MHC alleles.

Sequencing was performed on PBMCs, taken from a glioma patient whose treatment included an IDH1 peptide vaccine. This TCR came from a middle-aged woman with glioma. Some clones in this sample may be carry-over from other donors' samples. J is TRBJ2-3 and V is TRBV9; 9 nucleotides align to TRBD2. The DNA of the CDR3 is TGTGCCAGCAGCGGACTCAGCGGGGGGTTCACAGATACGCAGTATTTT. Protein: CASSGLSGGFTDTQYF.